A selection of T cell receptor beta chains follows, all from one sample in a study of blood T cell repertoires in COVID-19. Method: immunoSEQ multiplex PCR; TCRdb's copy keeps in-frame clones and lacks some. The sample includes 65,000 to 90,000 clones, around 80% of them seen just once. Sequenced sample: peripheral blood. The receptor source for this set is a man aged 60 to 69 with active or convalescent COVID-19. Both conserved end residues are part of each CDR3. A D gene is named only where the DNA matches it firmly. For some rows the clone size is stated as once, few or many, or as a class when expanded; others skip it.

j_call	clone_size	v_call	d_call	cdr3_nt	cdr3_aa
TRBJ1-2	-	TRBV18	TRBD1	TGTGCCAGCTCACCACAGACGACAGGGGGGTTTGGCTACACCTTC	CASSPQTTGGFGYTF
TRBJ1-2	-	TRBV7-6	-	TGTGCCAGCAGCAGAGGACGGGATGCCTTTGCTGGCTACACCTTC	CASSRGRDAFAGYTF
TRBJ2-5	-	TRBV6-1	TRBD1	TGTGCCAGCAGTGATACGGGGACAGGGTCGAGGGAAGAGACCCAGTACTTC	CASSDTGTGSREETQYF
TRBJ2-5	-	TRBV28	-	TGTGCCAGCAGCCGTGGGGCAGAGACCCAGTACTTC	CASSRGAETQYF
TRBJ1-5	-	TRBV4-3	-	TGCGCCAGCAGCCAAGGAGGCAATCAGCCCCAGCATTTT	CASSQGGNQPQHF
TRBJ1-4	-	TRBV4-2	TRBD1	TGTGCCAGCAGCCCCCAAAGAGGGGGCTCAACTAATGAAAAACTGTTTTTT	CASSPQRGGSTNEKLFF
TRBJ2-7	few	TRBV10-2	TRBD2	TGCGCCAGCAGTGTTAGCGGGGGCCCCGCCGGGCAGTACTTC	CASSVSGGPAGQYF
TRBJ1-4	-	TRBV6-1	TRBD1	TGTGCCAGCAGTGATCCTTATGGGACAGAAGATGAAAAACTGTTTTTT	CASSDPYGTEDEKLFF
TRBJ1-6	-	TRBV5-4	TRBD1	TGTGCCAGCAGCTTGGACAGGGGGCATAATTCACCCCTCCACTTT	CASSLDRGHNSPLHF
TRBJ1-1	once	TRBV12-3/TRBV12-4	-	TGTGCCAGCAGTTTAAGGGGGAACACTGAAGCTTTCTTT	CASSLRGNTEAFF
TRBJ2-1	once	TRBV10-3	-	TGTGCCATCAGTGGACTGTACAATGAGCAGTTCTTC	CAISGLYNEQFF
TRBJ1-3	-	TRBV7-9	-	TGTGCCAGCAGCCTCAGCTCTGGAAACACCATATATTTT	CASSLSSGNTIYF
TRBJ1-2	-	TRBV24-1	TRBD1	TGTGCCACCAGTGACCCGGGACAGGGCAATACTAACTATGGCTACACCTTC	CATSDPGQGNTNYGYTF
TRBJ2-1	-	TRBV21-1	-	TGTGCCAGCAGCCTTACACTAGCGGGCACCTACAATGAGCAGTTCTTC	CASSLTLAGTYNEQFF
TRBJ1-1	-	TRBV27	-	TGTGCCAGCAGTTTATTGGGGGAGGGATTTGGGTTAGATACTGAAGCTTTCTTT	CASSLLGEGFGLDTEAFF
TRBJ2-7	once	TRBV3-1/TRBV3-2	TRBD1	TGTGCCAGCAGCCAAGCCCTATCCGGGACAGGGGATTCCTACGAGCAGTACTTC	CASSQALSGTGDSYEQYF
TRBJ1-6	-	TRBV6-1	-	TGTGCCAGCAGTGACCCAGGGACTACCCCAGAGGTACCCCTCCACTTT	CASSDPGTTPEVPLHF
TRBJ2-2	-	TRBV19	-	TGTGCCACCCATATGGGACACAACACCGGGGAGCTGTTTTTT	CATHMGHNTGELFF
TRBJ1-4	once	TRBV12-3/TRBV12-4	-	TGTGCCAGCAGTTTGGGCATAAATGAAAAACTGTTTTTT	CASSLGINEKLFF
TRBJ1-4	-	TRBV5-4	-	TGTGCCAGCAGCTTGGGTCCGGGGGGCGGCACTAATGAAAAACTGTTTTTT	CASSLGPGGGTNEKLFF
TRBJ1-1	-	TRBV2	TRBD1	TGTGCCAGCAGTTCCCCCGGGACAGTCAATTCTGAAGCTTTCTTT	CASSSPGTVNSEAFF
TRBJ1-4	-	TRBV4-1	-	TGCGCCAGCAGCCAAGATCAGGGGACTAATGAAAAACTGTTTTTT	CASSQDQGTNEKLFF
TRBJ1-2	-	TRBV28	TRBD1	TGTGCCAGCAGTCTACCGGGACAGGACTTGGGAGGCTACACCTTC	CASSLPGQDLGGYTF
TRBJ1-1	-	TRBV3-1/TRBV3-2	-	TGTGCCAGCAGCCAAGACGGGGGGTTCAACACTGAAGCTTTCTTT	CASSQDGGFNTEAFF
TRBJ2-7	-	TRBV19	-	TGTGCCAGTAGTTACGGGAACTCCTACGAGCAGTACTTC	CASSYGNSYEQYF
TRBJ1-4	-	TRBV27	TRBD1	TGTGCCAGCAGTTTAAGGGGGACAGGGTTTACGGCTAATGAAAAACTGTTTTTT	CASSLRGTGFTANEKLFF
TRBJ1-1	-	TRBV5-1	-	TGCGCCAGCAGCCCCCCGGACTTGAACACTGAAGCTTTCTTT	CASSPPDLNTEAFF
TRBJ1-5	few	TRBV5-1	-	TGCGCCAGCAGCCCCATTCCCAAGGGGCAGCCCCAGCATTTT	CASSPIPKGQPQHF
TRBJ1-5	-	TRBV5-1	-	TGCGCCAGCAGACTAGATAGCAATCAGCCCCAGCATTTT	CASRLDSNQPQHF
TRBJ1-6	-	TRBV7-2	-	TGTGCCAGCAGCTTAGCGGCACAGCTATATAATTCACCCCTCCACTTT	CASSLAAQLYNSPLHF
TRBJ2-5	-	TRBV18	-	TGTGCCAGCTCACCCTCTTTGCGCGAGACCCAGTACTTC	CASSPSLRETQYF
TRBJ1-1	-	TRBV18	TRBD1	TGTGCCAGCTCACCCGGGACAGGGCTCTCCGGCACTGAAGCTTTCTTT	CASSPGTGLSGTEAFF
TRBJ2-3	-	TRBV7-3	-	TGTGCCAGCAGCTTAACCGGGTCACTTGCTGGAGATACGCAGTATTTT	CASSLTGSLAGDTQYF
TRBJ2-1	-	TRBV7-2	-	TGTGCCAGCAGCTTCCGGGACAATTACAATGAGCAGTTCTTC	CASSFRDNYNEQFF
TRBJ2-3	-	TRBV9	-	TGTGCCAGCAGCGTAGCTCAGAGAACAGGACACACAGATACGCAGTATTTT	CASSVAQRTGHTDTQYF
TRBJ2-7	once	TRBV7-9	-	TGTGCCAGCAGCTTAGCGCAAGGAGGGAAGAGCGAGCAGTACTTC	CASSLAQGGKSEQYF
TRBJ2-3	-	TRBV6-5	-	TGTGCCAGCATGGCGGGGATAAGCACAGATACGCAGTATTTT	CASMAGISTDTQYF
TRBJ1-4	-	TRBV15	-	TGTGCCACCAGCAGAGAAGGGACACTTGAAAGTGAAAAACTGTTTTTT	CATSREGTLESEKLFF
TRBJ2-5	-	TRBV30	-	TGTGCCTGCCTCGACCGGACTGAGGAGACCCAGTACTTC	CACLDRTEETQYF
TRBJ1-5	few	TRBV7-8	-	TGTGCCAGCAGCTCTACAGATCAGCCCCAGCATTTT	CASSSTDQPQHF
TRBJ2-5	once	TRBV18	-	TGTGCCAGCTCACCTATCCAGGTTGAAGAGACCCAGTACTTC	CASSPIQVEETQYF
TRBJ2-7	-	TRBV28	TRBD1	TGTGCCAGCAGTTTATTACGACAGGGGGGCGAGCAGTACTTC	CASSLLRQGGEQYF
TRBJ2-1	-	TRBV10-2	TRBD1	TGCGCCAGCAGTGATCCGGGACAGTCCTACAATGAGCAGTTCTTC	CASSDPGQSYNEQFF
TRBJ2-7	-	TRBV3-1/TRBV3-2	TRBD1	TGTGCCAGCAGCCAGGGACAGGGGTACGAGCAGTACTTC	CASSQGQGYEQYF
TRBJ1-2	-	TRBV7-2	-	TGTGCCAGCAGCTCCCGGGGTCCGTGGATTGGGGCTAACTATGGCTACACCTTC	CASSSRGPWIGANYGYTF
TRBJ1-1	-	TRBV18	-	TGTGCCAGCTCACCAAGCATCGGGGAGAACACTGAAGCTTTCTTT	CASSPSIGENTEAFF
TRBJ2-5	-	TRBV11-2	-	TGTGCCAGCAGCCGCATTCGGGGGGAGACCCAGTACTTC	CASSRIRGETQYF
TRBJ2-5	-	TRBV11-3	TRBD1	TGTGCCAGCAGCCCTGACAGGGTCGGAGAGACCCAGTACTTC	CASSPDRVGETQYF
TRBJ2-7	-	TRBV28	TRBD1	TGTGCCAGCAGTTTTTGGACAGGGCGAACCTACGAGCAGTACTTC	CASSFWTGRTYEQYF
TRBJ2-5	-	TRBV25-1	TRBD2	TGTGCCAGCAGTCCAAGACTAGCGGGGGGTGAGACCCAGTACTTC	CASSPRLAGGETQYF
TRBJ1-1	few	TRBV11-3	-	TGTGCCAGCAGCCGGGACTCCGATACTGAAGCTTTCTTT	CASSRDSDTEAFF
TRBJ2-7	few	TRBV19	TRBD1	TGTGCCAGTAGTATCTGGAACCCGGACAGGATCTCCTACGAGCAGTACTTC	CASSIWNPDRISYEQYF
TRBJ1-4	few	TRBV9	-	TGTGCCAGCAGCGTAGTGTCCGGGGTTGATGAAAAACTGTTTTTT	CASSVVSGVDEKLFF
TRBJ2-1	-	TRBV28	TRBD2	TGTGCCAGCAGTCACGTAATCGGGACTAGCGGATACAATGAGCAGTTCTTC	CASSHVIGTSGYNEQFF
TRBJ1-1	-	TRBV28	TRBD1	TGTGCCAGCAGGACAGGGGCTGCTGCCGCCATGAACACTGAAGCTTTCTTT	CASRTGAAAAMNTEAFF
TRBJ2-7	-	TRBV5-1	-	TGCGCCAGCAATTCGGGGGGCGACGAGCAGTACTTC	CASNSGGDEQYF
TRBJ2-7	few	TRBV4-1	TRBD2	TGCGCCAGCAGCCCCCTAGCGGGTTACGAGCAGTACTTC	CASSPLAGYEQYF
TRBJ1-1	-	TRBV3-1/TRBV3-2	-	TGTGCCAGCAGCCAAAACAGGATGATGAACACTGAAGCTTTCTTT	CASSQNRMMNTEAFF
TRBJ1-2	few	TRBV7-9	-	TGTGCCAGCAGTTCCGGGTTAATTGACTATGGCTACACCTTC	CASSSGLIDYGYTF